The clone carrying this T cell receptor (beta chain) occurred many times. The antigen is unknown. CDR1 ENHRY and CDR2 SYGVKD come from the germline V gene. The CDR3 contains 14 residues. V lost 4 bases to trimming and J lost 3 bases; unmatched junction nucleotides: 2. Libraries for TCR beta were made by quantitative 5'-RACE with molecular barcodes. TCRdb reanalysed the 5' RACE reads using MiXCR and keeps one entry per CDR3 protein. The data hold some 130,000 distinct CDR3 sequences, with roughly 13% observed a single time. This record comes from a study of CD8 T cells in ankylosing spondylitis. Study-wide results and limits: In ankylosing spondylitis patients, matched synovial fluid reportedly showed significant enrichment of disease-linked clones. Disease-linked clones displayed a CD8+ phenotype and appeared relatively rarely in peripheral blood. Past research had described some motif variants in reactive arthritis synovial fluid and blood.

The gene calls are TRBV10-3 and TRBJ2-5; 10 bases match TRBD1. This receptor was obtained from a female donor with ankylosing spondylitis or in good health (not recorded which). The specimen was blood, either unsorted or a sorted T cell fraction (not recorded which). CDR3 in DNA: TGTGCCATCAGTGCTGGGACAGGGGAAGAGACCCAGTACTTC. Encoded protein: CAISAGTGEETQYF.